This T cell receptor (beta chain) stems from a study of blood T cells in healthy people across ages. The CDR3 runs to 17 residues. Germline trimming cut 1 base from V and 7 bases from J; bases unmatched to any gene: 11. Germline V CDR1 and CDR2: LGHNA, YSLEER. This clonotype has a count of ten or more. The use of a sample-barcoded 5' primer and a J-beta primer mix characterized a second PCR of roughly 7 to 12 cycles. From the 5' RACE reads, TCRdb called clonotypes with MiXCR, one entry per CDR3 protein. The sample lists 730,000 or so distinct CDR3 sequences; around two fifths were seen once. Specimen: blood. The V call is TRBV4-3, the J call TRBJ2-1; TRBD2 agrees at 9 bases. The TCR was taken from an elderly man in good health. CDR3: CASSQAGGGAVRNEQFF. CDR3 DNA: TGCGCCAGCAGCCAAGCGGGCGGGGGGGCCGTGAGGAATGAGCAGTTCTTC.